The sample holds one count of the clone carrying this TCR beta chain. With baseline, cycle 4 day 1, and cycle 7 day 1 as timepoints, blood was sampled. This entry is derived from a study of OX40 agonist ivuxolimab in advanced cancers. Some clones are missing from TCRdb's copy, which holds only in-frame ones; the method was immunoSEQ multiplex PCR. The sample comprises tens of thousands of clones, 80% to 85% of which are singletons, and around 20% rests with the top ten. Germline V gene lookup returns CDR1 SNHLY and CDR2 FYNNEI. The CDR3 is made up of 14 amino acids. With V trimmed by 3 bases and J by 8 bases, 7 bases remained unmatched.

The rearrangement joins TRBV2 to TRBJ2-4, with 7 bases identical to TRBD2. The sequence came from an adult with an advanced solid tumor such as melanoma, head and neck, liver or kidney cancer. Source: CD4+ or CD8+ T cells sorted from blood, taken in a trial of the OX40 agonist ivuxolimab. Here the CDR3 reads CASSEGGMTDIQYF. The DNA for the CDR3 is TGTGCCAGCAGTGAGGGGGGGATGACGGACATTCAGTACTTC.